Given below is one TCR beta chain in context. Assay used: immunoSEQ multiplex PCR; TCRdb lists only in-frame clones, some missing. The sample lists fewer than 80,000 clones, over 60% occurring once. The data derive from a study of blood T cell repertoires in COVID-19. The V gene lost 6 bases and the J gene lost 5 bases, with 17 bases spanning the gap. The CDR3 length is 15 residues. In germline, CDR1 is MNHNY, CDR2 SVGAGI (reference sequence). The clonotype was recovered from a human donor in a cohort sampled during active COVID-19. The specimen was peripheral blood. V usage is TRBV6-6 and J usage is TRBJ1-5; D possibly corresponds to TRBD1 (6 bases). The DNA for the CDR3 is TGTGCCAGCAGCGGGCTACAGGGTTGGGATCAGCCCCAGCATTTT. This translates into CASSGLQGWDQPQHF.